This T cell receptor (beta chain) emerged from a study of blood T cell repertoires in COVID-19 (dated by TCRdb to 2018 to 2021). With respect to the entire study: The collaborator samples originated in the United States, Italy and Spain and spanned the acute and convalescent phases of COVID-19. The prospective study material was composed of cDNA or gDNA derived from T cells, B-cell-depleted T cells, or PBMCs. Sample metadata almost always included a de-identified subject ID, COVID-19 status, age in years and sex. Where available, HLA class I and class II types were obtained from metadata supplied by the sample provider rather than from assay-based typing. Samples were obtained from the ongoing ImmuneRACE study (first 160 participants) and from some 1,200 subjects provided by 6 global collaborators. The repertoires were released in a freely available public database meant as a resource for research on the immune response to SARS-CoV-2. Deeply sampled blood TCRbeta repertoires from subjects exposed to, actively infected with, or recovered from COVID-19 were included in the dataset. Study-level results and caveats: The amount of clinical and demographic metadata varied by source and participant and was provided uncurated.

TCRbeta CDR3 regions were amplified from genomic DNA using the immunoSEQ Assay, a bias-controlled multiplex PCR. The study's own analysis went as follows. The number of nucleated cells in each sample was estimated from the amplification of reference gene primers within the assay. Sequence reads were collapsed and filtered to measure the absolute abundance of every unique TCRbeta CDR3 rearrangement. Productive Simpson clonality was computed per sample as the square root of Simpson's diversity index over productive rearrangements. What TCRdb holds here is the immuneACCESS table cut down to in-frame rearrangements. Part of the clones is not present; checked against another copy, under half of the missing clones reflect an unresolved V gene, and the others are unexplained. The V and J calls and clone size are taken from that table; D and trimming were inferred from the DNA. In this sample the table shows about 190,000 clones, around 86% of which occur a single time. The ten top clones hold about 6.7% of the sample.

The collaborating institutions used their own protocols to collect whole blood in K2EDTA tubes. For TCRbeta analysis, collaborators shipped samples as frozen whole blood, isolated PBMCs, or DNA extracted from either of those sample types. A word on this clone: It has no known antigen specificity. Per-nucleotide qualities are absent, and no much larger clonotype sits a single base away.

The specimen sequenced was peripheral blood. The source of this sequence is a man aged 40-49 years with acute or convalescent COVID-19.

The sequence in DNA is TGCGCCAGCAGTGGACCAGGGGCGCTTATCTCCTACGAGCAGTACTTC. The translation is CASSGPGALISYEQYF. Here the chain combines TRBV10-2 and TRBJ2-7; TRBD1 is possibly the D segment (6 matching bases). From the germline V gene, CDR1 is WSHSY and CDR2 is SAAADI. V is reduced by 4 bases and J by 0 bases, leaving a spacing of 16 bases between them. From the cysteine up to the phenylalanine, the CDR3 has a length of 16 residues. The retained sequence is limited to the CDR3, 48 bases, with the frame set at the first base.